This entry lists 29 T cell receptor beta chains sequenced from one sample in a study of T cells after yellow fever vaccination. TCRdb reprocessed the 5' RACE reads via MiXCR and lists one record per CDR3 protein. The sample holds 150,000 to 200,000 distinct CDR3 sequences, roughly 9.6% seen once. Sample: CD8+ T cells sorted from PBMCs, taken 15 days after the yellow fever booster vaccination. Receptors originate from a man aged 18-30 years who received the YFV17D yellow fever vaccine.

This clonotype was found a few times. The rearrangement links TRBV27 to TRBJ1-4; no reliable D call. In germline, CDR1 is MNHEY, CDR2 SMNVEV (reference sequence). Trimming shortened V by 2 bases and J by 6 bases, and 7 bases separated the two germline ends. The CDR3 totals 13 residues. In DNA form, the CDR3 reads TGTGCCAGCAGTTTAAGCGCCTATGAAAAACTGTTTTTT. It codes for CASSLSAYEKLFF.

This clonotype turned up a few times. The V call is TRBV10-3, the J call TRBJ1-2, with a possible D match to TRBD1 (5 bases). The CDR3 is 13 amino acids. The V end lost 7 bases, the J end lost 5 bases, and 14 bases lay between the germline ends. Germline loops: CDR1 ENHRY, CDR2 SYGVKD. The CDR3: CAIKDNLVYGYTF. CDR3 sequence (DNA): TGTGCCATCAAGGACAATCTTGTGTATGGCTACACCTTC.

The chain employs TRBV27 and TRBJ2-7, with TRBD2 matching 7 bases. The trim removed 4 bases at V and 7 bases at J, leaving 19 bases unmatched. The germline V gene has CDR1 MNHEY and CDR2 SMNVEV (reference sequence). CDR3 length: 17 residues. The CDR3 DNA is TGTGCCAGCAGTTCAACCCGTACGGGGGGTGTCCAGCGGGAGCAGTACTTC. Translating it yields CASSSTRTGGVQREQYF.

The genes are TRBV5-4 and TRBJ2-7; TRBD1 or TRBD2 may be the D gene (5 bases each). The CDR3 has 14 amino acids. Deletions cut 0 bases from V and 2 bases from J, with 9 bases between. Germline CDR1 is SGHNT and CDR2 is YYREEE (reference sequence). The CDR3 nucleotides read TGTGCCAGCAGCTTGGCCCAGGGAGCCTACGAGCAGTACTTC. It specifies CASSLAQGAYEQYF.

This clonotype has only a few counts. CDR3 sequence: CASSYRQGLPDTQYF. In DNA, the CDR3 is TGTGCCAGCAGTTACCGACAGGGGTTACCAGATACGCAGTATTTT. This chain connects TRBV6-6 to TRBJ2-3, with 8 bases matching TRBD1. The germline V gene encodes CDR1 MNHNY and CDR2 SVGAGI (reference sequence). The CDR3 is made up of 15 amino acids. V lost 2 bases, J lost 4 bases, and 5 bases stayed unmatched.

The J gene is TRBJ2-3, the V gene TRBV2, with 13 bases that match TRBD2. Germline V lookup: CDR1 SNHLY, CDR2 FYNNEI. The CDR3 contains 14 residues. The ends lost 9 bases at V and 8 bases at J; junction bases unmatched: 8. Here the CDR3 reads CARGTSGGASTQYF. In DNA form, the CDR3 reads TGTGCCAGGGGCACTAGCGGGGGGGCCTCTACGCAGTATTTT.

The rearrangement links TRBV12-3 or TRBV12-4 to TRBJ2-3; the D is unclear. This CDR3 region has 11 residues. Trimming took off 7 bases at V and 4 bases at J, with 6 bases between the two ends. CDR3 in DNA: TGTGCCAGCAAAGGTGCAGATACGCAGTATTTT. It encodes CASKGADTQYF.

In its sample, this clonotype was seen many times. J is TRBJ2-5 and V is TRBV12-3 or TRBV12-4, with D hard to call. The CDR3 length is 14 residues. Trimming removed 2 bases from V and 2 bases from J, with 9 bases in between. In nucleotides, the CDR3 is TGTGCCAGCAGTTTAAGGGCCGGACAAGAGACCCAGTACTTC. Translated, it gives CASSLRAGQETQYF.

This sequence joins TRBV19 and TRBJ1-5; TRBD1 matches at 7 bases. CDR1 is LNHDA, CDR2 SQIVND, per germline (reference sequence). Trimming took 7 bases from V and 15 from J; bases not matched to a gene: 9. The CDR3 totals 11 residues. For the CDR3, the DNA is TGTGCCAGTATCTCAGGGGGGCGATGGCATTTT. Residues: CASISGGRWHF. The full variable domain, with the rest looked up from reference TRBV19 and TRBJ1-5, is DGGITQSPKYLFRKEGQNVTLSCEQNLNHDAMYWYRQDPGQGLRLIYYSQIVNDFQKGDIAEGYSVSREKKESFPLTVTSAQKNPTAFYLCASISGGRWHFGDGTRLSIL.

This chain links TRBV6-5 with TRBJ2-7, with a possible D match to TRBD1 (6 bases). CDR3 length: 13 residues. The V end lost 5 bases, the J end lost 4 bases, and 12 bases lay between the germline ends. In germline, CDR1 is MNHEY, CDR2 SVGAGI. The CDR3 is CASSADGTYEQYF. CDR3 DNA: TGTGCCAGCAGTGCCGACGGGACATACGAGCAGTACTTC.

The sample holds a few counts of this clonotype. The CDR3 coding sequence is TGTGCCAGCAGTCATGGGACAGGGGCCCCCCCTGAAGGCTACACCTTC. Translating it yields CASSHGTGAPPEGYTF. The gene calls are TRBV27 and TRBJ1-2; 10 bases match TRBD1. CDR1 is MNHEY and CDR2 is SMNVEV in the germline V gene (reference sequence). With V trimmed by 5 bases and J by 8 bases, 14 bases remained unmatched. CDR3 length: 16 amino acids.

This clonotype occurred a few times. This chain connects TRBV12-3 or TRBV12-4 to TRBJ1-2, with no clear D. V was clipped by 1 base and J by 8 bases, with 8 bases between them. There are 12 residues in the CDR3. The CDR3, as DNA: TGTGCCAGCAGTTTAGGGGGTTCCGGCTACACCTTC. Translation gives CASSLGGSGYTF.

A note on this clonotype: An end of the junction differs from the germline gene, which may be a read error. The chain joins TRBV6-2 or TRBV6-3 to TRBJ2-1; TRBD1 matches 7 bases. In germline, CDR1 is MNHEY, CDR2 SVGEGT. The CDR3 has 18 residues. CDR3 loop: CASILGSTGHISYTEQFF. The DNA for the CDR3 is TGTGCCAGCATCTTAGGCTCGACAGGGCATATCTCCTACACTGAGCAGTTCTTC.

This clonotype was seen only a few times. V gene TRBV27 combines with J gene TRBJ2-3; 15 bases are shared with TRBD2. There are 15 residues in the CDR3. Germline V gene lookup returns CDR1 MNHEY and CDR2 SMNVEV (reference sequence). V lost 5 bases, J lost 6 bases, and 3 bases stayed unmatched. This CDR3 is CASSVGTSGGDTQYF. The CDR3 DNA sequence: TGTGCCAGCAGTGTTGGGACTAGCGGGGGGGATACGCAGTATTTT.

This clonotype has a count of ten or more. The chain has TRBV27 and TRBJ1-1; D uncertain. CDR3 length equals 13 residues. In germline, CDR1 is MNHEY, CDR2 SMNVEV (reference sequence). V gave up 5 bases and J gave up 4 bases, with 11 bases separating them. The CDR3 bases are TGTGCCAGCAGTCCACTGTTGGGCACTGAAGCTTTCTTT. It encodes CASSPLLGTEAFF.

This clonotype was observed at least ten times. The chain joins TRBV4-2 to TRBJ2-7; a weak D match, TRBD1 (7 bases). The germline V gene has CDR1 LGHNA and CDR2 YNFKEQ. The CDR3 runs to 14 residues. The V end lost 0 bases, the J end lost 5 bases, and 11 bases lay between the germline ends. The CDR3 spells CASSQEGRGDEQYF. CDR3 DNA: TGTGCCAGCAGCCAAGAAGGCAGGGGGGACGAGCAGTACTTC.

There are a few counts of this clonotype. The V call is TRBV12-3 or TRBV12-4, the J call TRBJ1-1; TRBD1 matches at 7 bases. V lost 4 bases and J lost 1; bases outside the gene matches: 6. The CDR3 runs 15 residues. The CDR3 nucleotides are TGTGCCAGCAGTTCCAGACAGGGTTGGAACACTGAAGCTTTCTTT. Residues: CASSSRQGWNTEAFF.

This clonotype has only a few counts. J is TRBJ1-1 and V is TRBV4-1; 7 bases fit TRBD1. After removal of 4 bases from V and 5 bases from J, the junction contained 22 bases not matched to a gene. The CDR3 is 19 amino acids. From germline, CDR1 is MGHRA and CDR2 YSYEKL. CDR3 residues: CASSRYRWGEGASRTEAFF. The CDR3 nucleotides are TGCGCCAGCAGCCGATACCGATGGGGGGAGGGGGCGAGTCGGACTGAAGCTTTCTTT.

At least ten counts were recorded for this clonotype. The V gene is TRBV7-9, the J gene TRBJ2-7; the D is unclear. Germline lookup yields CDR1 SEHNR and CDR2 FQNEAQ (reference sequence). Trimming pared 5 bases from V and 6 bases from J, leaving 11 bases between. The length of the CDR3 is 12 residues. The CDR3: CASSRRSGEQYF. In nucleotides, the CDR3 is TGTGCCAGCAGCCGTCGGTCCGGCGAGCAGTACTTC.

This clonotype came up many times. The chain has TRBV6-2 or TRBV6-3 and TRBJ2-7; a possible D gene is TRBD2 (5 bases). Germline V gives CDR1 MNHEY, CDR2 SVGEGT. The CDR3 is 13 residues long. V was shortened by 4 bases and J by 7 bases, with 14 bases between the two germline ends. The CDR3, as DNA: TGTGCCAGCAGTTTGGTCGTGAGAGGGGAGCAGTACTTC. Protein sequence: CASSLVVRGEQYF.

This clonotype was counted only a few times. The V gene is TRBV20-1, the J gene TRBJ1-6; perhaps TRBD1 as D (5 bases). Germline assignment: CDR1 DFQATT and CDR2 SNEGSKA (reference sequence). The CDR3 has 12 amino acids. In DNA form, the CDR3 reads TGCAGCGGCCGGGACGCCAGTTTGCCCCTCCACTTT. Encoded protein: CSGRDASLPLHF.

This clonotype was seen only a few times. The rearrangement links TRBV2 to TRBJ1-1; 7 nucleotides agree with TRBD1. There are 14 residues in the CDR3. Germline V gives CDR1 SNHLY, CDR2 FYNNEI. Losses at the gene ends were 4 bases for V and 10 bases for J; bases not matched to a gene: 12. The CDR3 region is CASSGGELRTGAFF. The CDR3 DNA sequence: TGTGCCAGCAGTGGGGGGGAGCTAAGGACAGGAGCTTTCTTT. The full variable domain, completed using reference TRBV2 and TRBJ1-1, is EPEVTQTPSHQVTQMGQEVILRCVPISNHLYFYWYRQILGQKVEFLVSFYNNEISEKSEIFDDQFSVERPDGSNFTLKIRSTKLEDSAMYFCASSGGELRTGAFFGQGTRLTVV.

The rearrangement joins TRBV4-3 to TRBJ2-3; the D gene is possibly TRBD2 (5 bases). Germline V gene lookup returns CDR1 LGHNA and CDR2 YSLEER. The CDR3 consists of 16 residues. V gave up 0 bases and J gave up 1 base, with 11 bases separating them. CDR3 sequence: CASSQDRDRRTDTQYF. DNA of the CDR3: TGCGCCAGCAGCCAAGATCGGGATAGGCGCACAGATACGCAGTATTTT.

This clonotype has more than one count but fewer than ten. This sequence joins TRBV6-5 and TRBJ1-2; 7 nucleotides line up with TRBD1. Germline V CDR1 and CDR2: MNHEY, SVGAGI. The V and J ends lost 2 bases and 4 bases, in that order; junction bases with no gene match: 10. The CDR3 loop spans 16 amino acids. CDR3 DNA: TGTGCCAGCAGTTACAAAGTTTCAGGGGGAATCTATGGCTACACCTTC. Translated, it gives CASSYKVSGGIYGYTF.

The rearrangement uses TRBV7-2 and TRBJ2-1; 8 bases line up with TRBD1. Germline V lookup: CDR1 SGHTA, CDR2 FQGNSA. V was clipped by 2 bases and J by 9 bases; unmatched bases: 9. CDR3 size: 15 residues. CDR3 in amino acids: CASSLTPTGVGEQFF. In DNA form, the CDR3 reads TGTGCCAGCAGCTTAACCCCGACAGGGGTCGGTGAGCAGTTCTTC.

In its sample, this clonotype was seen a few times. V usage is TRBV5-4 and J usage is TRBJ2-7; 8 nucleotides agree with TRBD1. The CDR3 runs to 13 residues. With V trimmed by 1 base and J by 7 bases, 4 bases remained unmatched. The germline CDR1 and CDR2 sequences are SGHNT and YYREEE (reference sequence). The CDR3 DNA reads as TGTGCCAGCAGCTTGCAGGGGGCGGAAGAGCAGTACGTC. It codes for CASSLQGAEEQYV.

The chain uses TRBV4-1 and TRBJ1-1, with D uncertain. Trimming took off 5 bases at V and 0 bases at J, with 13 bases between the two ends. Germline CDR1 reads MGHRA; CDR2 reads YSYEKL. There are 15 residues in the CDR3. The CDR3 DNA reads TGCGCCAGCAGCAACCCGGGCATTATGAACACTGAAGCTTTCTTT. Translated: CASSNPGIMNTEAFF.

This clonotype was seen many times. This chain's CDR3 is CSASPQETQYF. In DNA, the CDR3 is TGCAGTGCTAGCCCCCAAGAGACCCAGTACTTC. The J gene is TRBJ2-5, the V gene TRBV20-1; D unresolved. Germline assignment: CDR1 DFQATT and CDR2 SNEGSKA (reference sequence). The CDR3 consists of 11 residues. V was trimmed by 3 bases and J by 1 base, leaving 3 bases between them.

DNA for the CDR3: TGTGCCAGCAGTACCGGGACTAGTCTAGATACGCAGTATTTT. It encodes CASSTGTSLDTQYF. The chain uses TRBV12-3 or TRBV12-4 and TRBJ2-3, with 8 bases lining up with TRBD2. The CDR3 runs to 14 residues. The V segment lost 5 bases and the J segment 5 bases; nucleotides outside the gene matches: 6.